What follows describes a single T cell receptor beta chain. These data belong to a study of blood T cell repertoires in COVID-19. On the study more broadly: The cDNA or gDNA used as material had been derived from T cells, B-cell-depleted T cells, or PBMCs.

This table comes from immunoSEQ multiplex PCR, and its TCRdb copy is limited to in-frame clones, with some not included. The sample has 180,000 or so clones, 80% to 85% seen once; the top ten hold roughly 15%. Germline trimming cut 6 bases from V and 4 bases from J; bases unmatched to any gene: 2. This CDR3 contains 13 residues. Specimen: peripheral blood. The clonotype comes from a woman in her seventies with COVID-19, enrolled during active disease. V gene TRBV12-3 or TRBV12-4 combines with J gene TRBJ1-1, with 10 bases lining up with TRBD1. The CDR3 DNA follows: TGTGCCAGCAGCTGGGACAGGGGCACTGAAGCTTTCTTT. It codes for CASSWDRGTEAFF.